The 9 T cell receptor beta chains below all came from one sample that was sequenced in a study of identical twins. From the 5' RACE reads, TCRdb called clonotypes with MiXCR, one entry per CDR3 protein. Here the sample spans 1.5 million to 2 million distinct CDR3 sequences, less than 40% being singletons. Sequenced sample: cord blood. These receptors all stem from a newborn girl in good health.

This clonotype has just a few counts. The chain links TRBV6-1 to TRBJ2-1; 10 bases line up with TRBD2. Trimming removed 6 bases from V and 0 bases from J; junction bases left unmatched: 8. This CDR3 region has 17 residues. CDR1 is MNHNS, CDR2 SASEGT, per germline. This chain's CDR3 is CASRKGTSASSYNEQFF. CDR3 DNA sequence: TGTGCCAGCAGAAAGGGGACTAGCGCAAGCTCCTACAATGAGCAGTTCTTC.

Notes on this clonotype: Since a much larger clone is just one base distant, this may be a read error. The rearrangement joins TRBV28 to TRBJ2-4; no clear D. The J call is uncertain, as TRBJ2-5 better fits the DNA end. CDR1 MDHEN and CDR2 SYDVKM come from the germline V gene. The CDR3 consists of 13 residues. DNA of the CDR3: TGTGCCAGCAGTCCCTTCCTAGGAGAGACCCAGTACTTC. Protein product: CASSPFLGETQYF.

DNA for the CDR3: TGCAGCGTTGGGTCAGGGGTCGGCTACGAGCAGTACTTC. This encodes CSVGSGVGYEQYF. V is TRBV29-1 and J is TRBJ2-7, with a weak D call TRBD1 (6 bases). CDR1 is SQVTM and CDR2 is ANQGSEA in the germline V gene. V shed 4 bases and J shed 3 bases, with 13 bases lying between them. The CDR3 loop spans 13 amino acids.

This clonotype was found a few times. The genes are TRBV5-1 and TRBJ2-7; 7 positions match TRBD1. Germline assignment: CDR1 SGHRS and CDR2 YFSETQ. Germline trimming cut 10 bases from V and 2 bases from J; bases unmatched to any gene: 6. This CDR3 is built from 12 residues. The chain's CDR3 is CAVRTGPYEQYF. The CDR3 nucleotides are TGCGCCGTTAGGACAGGTCCCTACGAGCAGTACTTC.

This clonotype was recorded once. The rearrangement joins TRBV20-1 to TRBJ1-2; tentatively, D is TRBD1 (5 bases). This CDR3 has 18 residues. The germline gives CDR1 DFQATT, CDR2 SNEGSKA (reference sequence). Trimming removed 3 bases at V and 13 bases at J, with 36 bases between. The CDR3 DNA follows: TGCAGTGCTAGTGACGGGGACTTATTCTCGGATGGGGTTCTATTCTTCACCTTC. The encoded protein is CSASDGDLFSDGVLFFTF.

The chain links TRBV3-1 to TRBJ1-1; possibly TRBD1 for D (5 bases). Germline V gene sequence: CDR1 LGHDT, CDR2 YNNKEL (reference sequence). Between the trimmed V and J ends, which lost 6 bases and 4 bases, there was a span of 12 bases. This CDR3 has 13 amino acids. The CDR3 DNA follows: TGTGCCAGCAGTCATACGGGGGGCACTGAAGCTTTCTTT. This codes for CASSHTGGTEAFF.

This clonotype was found a few times. At one end, the junction sequence differs from germline, possibly due to a read error. The rearrangement joins TRBV7-7 to TRBJ2-3, with TRBD1 matching over 7 bases. This CDR3 contains 15 residues. CDR1 SSHAT and CDR2 FNYEAQ come from the germline V gene (reference sequence). The CDR3 spells CASSQLDRVTDTQYF. The CDR3 DNA sequence: TGTGCTAGCAGCCAGCTCGACAGGGTTACAGATACGCAGTATTTT.

The sample holds many counts of this clonotype. The junction departs from the called germline gene at one end, perhaps through a read error. This chain links TRBV2 with TRBJ1-5; D might be TRBD1 (5 bases). Germline CDR1 is SNHLY and CDR2 is FYNNEI. The CDR3 has 14 amino acids. The CDR3 DNA follows: TGCGCCAGCAGCTTGCAGGGACCCAATCAGCCCCAGCATTTT. Its protein product is CASSLQGPNQPQHF. Filled out from reference TRBV2 and TRBJ1-5, the complete variable domain reads EPEVTQTPSHQVTQMGQEVILRCVPISNHLYFYWYRQILGQKVEFLVSFYNNEISEKSEIFDDQFSVERPDGSNFTLKIRSTKLEDSAMYFCASSLQGPNQPQHFGDGTRLSIL.

V is TRBV19 and J is TRBJ2-5, with 10 bases lining up with TRBD2. The CDR3 sequence is 15 residues long. Trimming at V came to 3 bases and at J to 1 base, leaving 2 bases not matched to a gene. Germline CDR1 reads LNHDA; CDR2 reads SQIVND (reference sequence). This CDR3 is CASSIGLAAQETQYF. The CDR3 bases are TGTGCCAGTAGTATCGGACTAGCGGCCCAAGAGACCCAGTACTTC. Looking up the rest from reference TRBV19 and TRBJ2-5 gives the full variable domain: DGGITQSPKYLFRKEGQNVTLSCEQNLNHDAMYWYRQDPGQGLRLIYYSQIVNDFQKGDIAEGYSVSREKKESFPLTVTSAQKNPTAFYLCASSIGLAAQETQYFGPGTRLLVL.